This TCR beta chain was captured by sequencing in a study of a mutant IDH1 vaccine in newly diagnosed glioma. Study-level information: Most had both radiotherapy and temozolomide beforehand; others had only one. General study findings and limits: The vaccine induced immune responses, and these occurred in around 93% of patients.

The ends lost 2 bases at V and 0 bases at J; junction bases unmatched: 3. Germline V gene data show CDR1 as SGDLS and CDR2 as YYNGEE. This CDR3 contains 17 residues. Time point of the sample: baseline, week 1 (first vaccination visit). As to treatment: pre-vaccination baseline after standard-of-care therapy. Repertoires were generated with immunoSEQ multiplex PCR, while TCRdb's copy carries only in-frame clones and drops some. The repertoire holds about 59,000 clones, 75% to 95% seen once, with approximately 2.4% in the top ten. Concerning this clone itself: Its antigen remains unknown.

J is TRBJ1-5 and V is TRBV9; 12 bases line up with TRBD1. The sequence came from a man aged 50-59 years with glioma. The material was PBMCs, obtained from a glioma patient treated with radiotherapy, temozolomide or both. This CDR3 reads CASSVGTGGFSNQPQHF. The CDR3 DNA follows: TGTGCCAGCAGCGTCGGGACAGGGGGCTTTAGCAATCAGCCCCAGCATTTT.